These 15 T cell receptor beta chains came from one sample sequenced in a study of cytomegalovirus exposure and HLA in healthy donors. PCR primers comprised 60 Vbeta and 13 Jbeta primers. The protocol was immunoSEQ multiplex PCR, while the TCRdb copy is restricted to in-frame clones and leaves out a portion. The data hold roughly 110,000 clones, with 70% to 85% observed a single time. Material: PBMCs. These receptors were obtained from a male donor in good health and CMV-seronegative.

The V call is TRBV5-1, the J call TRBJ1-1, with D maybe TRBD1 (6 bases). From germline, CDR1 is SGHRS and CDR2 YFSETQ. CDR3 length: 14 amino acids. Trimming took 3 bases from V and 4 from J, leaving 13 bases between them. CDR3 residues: CASSSTGWGTEAFF. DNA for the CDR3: TGCGCCAGCAGCTCGACAGGTTGGGGCACTGAAGCTTTCTTT. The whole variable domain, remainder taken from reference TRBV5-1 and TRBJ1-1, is KAGVTQTPRYLIKTRGQQVTLSCSPISGHRSVSWYQQTPGQGLQFLFEYFSETQRNKGNFPGRFSGRQFSNSRSEMNVSTLELGDSALYLCASSSTGWGTEAFFGQGTRLTVV.

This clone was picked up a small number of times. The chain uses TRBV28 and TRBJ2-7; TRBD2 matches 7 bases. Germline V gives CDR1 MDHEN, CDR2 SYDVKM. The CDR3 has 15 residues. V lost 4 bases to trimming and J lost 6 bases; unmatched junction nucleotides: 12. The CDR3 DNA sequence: TGTGCCAGCAGTTCCCCCCCCGGCGGGAGTTTCGAGCAGTACTTC. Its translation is CASSSPPGGSFEQYF.

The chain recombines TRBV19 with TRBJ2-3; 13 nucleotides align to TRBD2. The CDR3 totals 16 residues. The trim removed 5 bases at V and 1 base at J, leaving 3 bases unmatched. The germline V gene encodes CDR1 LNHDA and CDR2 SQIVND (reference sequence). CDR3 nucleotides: TGTGCCAGTAGTTCGGGGACTAGCGGGGGCACAGATACGCAGTATTTT. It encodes CASSSGTSGGTDTQYF.

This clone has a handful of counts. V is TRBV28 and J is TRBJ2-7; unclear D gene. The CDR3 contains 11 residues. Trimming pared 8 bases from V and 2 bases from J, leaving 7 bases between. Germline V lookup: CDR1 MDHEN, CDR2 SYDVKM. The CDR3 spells CASRRAYEQYF. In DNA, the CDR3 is TGTGCCAGCCGCCGGGCCTACGAGCAGTACTTC.

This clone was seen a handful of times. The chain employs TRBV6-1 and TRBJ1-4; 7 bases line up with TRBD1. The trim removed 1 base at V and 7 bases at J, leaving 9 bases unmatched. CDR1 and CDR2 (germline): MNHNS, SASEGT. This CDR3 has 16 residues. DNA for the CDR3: TGTGCCAGCAGTGAAGACTATACAGGGGACGGTGAAAAACTGTTTTTT. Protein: CASSEDYTGDGEKLFF.

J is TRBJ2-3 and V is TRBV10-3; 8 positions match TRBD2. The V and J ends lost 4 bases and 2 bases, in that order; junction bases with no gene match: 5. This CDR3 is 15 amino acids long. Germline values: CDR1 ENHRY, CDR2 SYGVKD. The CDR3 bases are TGTGCCATCAGTGGTCTAGCGGGCTTCACAGATACGCAGTATTTT. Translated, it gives CAISGLAGFTDTQYF.

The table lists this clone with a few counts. DNA of the CDR3: TGCGCCAGCAGCTTAACAGGGAGCACTGAAGCTTTCTTT. This gives the protein CASSLTGSTEAFF. V gene TRBV5-1 combines with J gene TRBJ1-1; TRBD1 might be the D (6 bases). The CDR3 length is 13 residues. Germline CDR1 is SGHRS and CDR2 is YFSETQ. The V end lost 2 bases, the J end lost 4 bases, and 9 bases lay between the germline ends.

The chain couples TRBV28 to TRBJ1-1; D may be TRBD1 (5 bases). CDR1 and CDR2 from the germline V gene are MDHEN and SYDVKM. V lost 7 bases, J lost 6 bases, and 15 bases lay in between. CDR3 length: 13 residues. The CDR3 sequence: CASTLGRGSEAFF. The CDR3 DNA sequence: TGTGCCAGCACCTTGGGAAGGGGCTCTGAAGCTTTCTTT.

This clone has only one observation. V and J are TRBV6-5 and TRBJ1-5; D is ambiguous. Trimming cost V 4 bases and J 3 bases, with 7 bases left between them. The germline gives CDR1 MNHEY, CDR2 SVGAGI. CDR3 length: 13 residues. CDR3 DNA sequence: TGTGCCAGCAGTTTTCGTTACAATCAGCCCCAGCATTTT. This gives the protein CASSFRYNQPQHF.

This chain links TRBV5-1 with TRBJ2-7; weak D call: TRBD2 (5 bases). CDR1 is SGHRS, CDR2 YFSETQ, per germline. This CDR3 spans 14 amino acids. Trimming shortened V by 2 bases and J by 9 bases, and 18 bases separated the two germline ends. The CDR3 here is CASSFKGPAEGQYF. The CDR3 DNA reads TGCGCCAGCAGCTTCAAAGGACCTGCAGAGGGGCAGTACTTC. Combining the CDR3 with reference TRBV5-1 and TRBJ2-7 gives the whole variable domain KAGVTQTPRYLIKTRGQQVTLSCSPISGHRSVSWYQQTPGQGLQFLFEYFSETQRNKGNFPGRFSGRQFSNSRSEMNVSTLELGDSALYLCASSFKGPAEGQYFGPGTRLTVT.

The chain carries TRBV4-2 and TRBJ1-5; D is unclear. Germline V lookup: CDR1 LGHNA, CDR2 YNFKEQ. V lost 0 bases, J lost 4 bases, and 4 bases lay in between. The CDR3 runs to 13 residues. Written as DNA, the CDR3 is TGTGCCAGCAGCCAAGACGGGAATCAGCCCCAGCATTTT. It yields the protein CASSQDGNQPQHF.

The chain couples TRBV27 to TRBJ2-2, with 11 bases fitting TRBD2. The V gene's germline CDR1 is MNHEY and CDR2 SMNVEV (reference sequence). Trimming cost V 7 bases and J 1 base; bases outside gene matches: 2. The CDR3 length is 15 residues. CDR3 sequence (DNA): TGTGCCAGCACCCTAGCGGGAGGGAACACCGGGGAGCTGTTTTTT. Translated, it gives CASTLAGGNTGELFF.

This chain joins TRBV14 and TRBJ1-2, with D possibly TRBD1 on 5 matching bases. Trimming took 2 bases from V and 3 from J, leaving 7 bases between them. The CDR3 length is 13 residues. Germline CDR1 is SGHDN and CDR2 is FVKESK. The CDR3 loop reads CASSQRTHYGYTF. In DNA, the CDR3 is TGTGCCAGCAGCCAACGGACACACTATGGCTACACCTTC.

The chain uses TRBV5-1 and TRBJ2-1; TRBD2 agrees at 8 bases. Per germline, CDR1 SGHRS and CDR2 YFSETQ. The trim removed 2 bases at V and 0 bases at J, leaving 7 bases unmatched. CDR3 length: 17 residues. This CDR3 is CASSFGATSGSYNEQFF. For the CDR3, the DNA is TGCGCCAGCAGCTTCGGAGCCACTAGCGGCTCCTACAATGAGCAGTTCTTC. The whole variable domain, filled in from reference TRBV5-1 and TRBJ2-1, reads KAGVTQTPRYLIKTRGQQVTLSCSPISGHRSVSWYQQTPGQGLQFLFEYFSETQRNKGNFPGRFSGRQFSNSRSEMNVSTLELGDSALYLCASSFGATSGSYNEQFFGPGTRLTVL.

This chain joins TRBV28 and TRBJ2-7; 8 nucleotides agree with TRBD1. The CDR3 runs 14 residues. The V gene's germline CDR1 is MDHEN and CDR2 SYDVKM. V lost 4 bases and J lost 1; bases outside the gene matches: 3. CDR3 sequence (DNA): TGTGCCAGCAGTTCAGGGGGCAGGTCCTACGAGCAGTACTTC. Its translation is CASSSGGRSYEQYF. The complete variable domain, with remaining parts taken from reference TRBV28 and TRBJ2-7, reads DVKVTQSSRYLVKRTGEKVFLECVQDMDHENMFWYRQDPGLGLRLIYFSYDVKMKEKGDIPEGYSVSREKKERFSLILESASTNQTSMYLCASSSGGRSYEQYFGPGTRLTVT.